These T cell receptor beta chains were read from a single sample in a study of PD-1 blockade in classical Hodgkin lymphoma. Only in-frame clones appear in the TCRdb table, and some are missing; sequencing was by immunoSEQ multiplex PCR. This table holds over 20,000 clones, nearly 75% found once. The sample consisted of peripheral blood mononuclear cells (PBMCs), taken before the second cycle of nivolumab. These receptors were taken from a human donor with classical Hodgkin lymphoma. The CDR3 runs from the conserved cysteine through the conserved F or W. The order of the fields is V gene, clone size, D gene, J gene, CDR3 length, CDR3 protein, CDR3 DNA. The D gene is left open where the match is weak. Expanded clones get a size class; other rows say once, few or many, or leave the size out.

TRBV10-1	.	.	TRBJ2-2	14	CASRSLQGSGELFF	TGCGCCAGCAGATCGCTACAGGGCTCCGGGGAGCTGTTTTTT
TRBV25-1	.	.	TRBJ2-1	14	CASSDITSRDEQFF	TGTGCCAGCAGTGATATTACTAGTCGAGATGAGCAGTTCTTC
TRBV5-4	.	TRBD1	TRBJ2-4	14	CASSLQGSLNIQYF	TGTGCCAGCAGCTTACAGGGGTCGTTGAACATTCAGTACTTC
TRBV29-1	few	TRBD1	TRBJ2-2	13	CSGGQRNTGELFF	TGCAGCGGGGGACAGAGAAACACCGGGGAGCTGTTTTTT
TRBV5-4	once	TRBD2	TRBJ2-7	16	CASSLAAGGGSYEQYF	TGTGCCAGCAGCTTGGCCGCGGGGGGCGGGTCGTACGAGCAGTACTTC
TRBV27	.	.	TRBJ1-2	13	CASTAHLYEGYTF	TGTGCCAGCACTGCGCACCTGTATGAGGGCTACACCTTC
TRBV27	once	.	TRBJ2-1	17	CASSRGGAGSRPNEQFF	TGTGCCAGCAGCCGAGGGGGAGCGGGAAGCCGCCCGAATGAGCAGTTCTTC
TRBV10-2	.	TRBD1	TRBJ2-3	15	CASSHVAGGPDTQYF	TGCGCCAGCAGTCATGTCGCAGGGGGCCCAGATACGCAGTATTTT
TRBV7-8	.	TRBD2	TRBJ2-1	14	CASSLWTSDIEQFF	TGTGCCAGCAGCCTATGGACTAGTGATATTGAGCAGTTCTTC
TRBV6-5	.	.	TRBJ2-3	14	CASSYSGRADTQYF	TGTGCCAGCAGTTACTCGGGCAGGGCTGATACGCAGTATTTT
TRBV5-1	.	TRBD1	TRBJ2-7	18	CASSYVRGQGKNLGEQYF	TGCGCCAGCAGCTACGTGAGGGGACAGGGGAAGAATTTGGGGGAGCAGTACTTC
TRBV5-1	.	.	TRBJ2-1	16	CASSLVFGGPPNEQFF	TGCGCCAGCAGCTTGGTTTTCGGGGGGCCCCCCAATGAGCAGTTCTTC
TRBV5-1	.	.	TRBJ1-1	15	CASSLPRRDGTEAFF	TGCGCCAGCAGCTTGCCAAGGAGAGACGGCACTGAAGCTTTCTTT
TRBV2	few	.	TRBJ2-7	13	CASSTGRSYEQYF	TGTGCCAGCAGCACGGGACGGTCCTACGAGCAGTACTTC
TRBV18	.	.	TRBJ2-5	13	CASSPLRAETQYF	TGTGCCAGCTCACCACTCCGGGCAGAGACCCAGTACTTC
TRBV7-6	.	TRBD1	TRBJ2-5	14	CASSLDRASETQYF	TGTGCCAGCAGCTTGGACAGGGCTTCGGAGACCCAGTACTTC
TRBV27	.	.	TRBJ2-2	12	CASSLGGGELFF	TGTGCCAGCAGCCTAGGCGGGGGGGAGCTGTTTTTT
TRBV7-2	.	TRBD1	TRBJ1-6	18	CASSLRTMRTGYNSPLHF	TGTGCCAGCAGCTTAAGAACGATGCGGACAGGTTATAATTCACCCCTCCACTTT
TRBV7-8	.	.	TRBJ1-5	17	CASSPRGAGLSNQPQHF	TGTGCCAGCAGCCCCCGGGGGGCGGGGTTGAGCAATCAGCCCCAGCATTTT
TRBV7-9	.	TRBD1	TRBJ1-1	15	CASSARQGHKTEAFF	TGTGCCAGCAGCGCCCGACAGGGACACAAAACTGAAGCTTTCTTT
TRBV30	.	.	TRBJ2-2	11	CAWERSGELFF	TGTGCCTGGGAGAGATCCGGGGAGCTGTTTTTT